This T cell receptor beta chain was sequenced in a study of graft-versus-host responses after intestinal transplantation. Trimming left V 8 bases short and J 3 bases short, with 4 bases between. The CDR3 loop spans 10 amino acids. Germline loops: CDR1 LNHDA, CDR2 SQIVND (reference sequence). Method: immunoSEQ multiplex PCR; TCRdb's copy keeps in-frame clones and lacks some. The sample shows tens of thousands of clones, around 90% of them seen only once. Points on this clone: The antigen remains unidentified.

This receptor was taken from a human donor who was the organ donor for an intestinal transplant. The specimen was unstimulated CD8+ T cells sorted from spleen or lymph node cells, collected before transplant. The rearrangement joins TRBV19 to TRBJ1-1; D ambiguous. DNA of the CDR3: TGTGCCAGTCAGGACACTGAAGCTTTCTTT. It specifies CASQDTEAFF.